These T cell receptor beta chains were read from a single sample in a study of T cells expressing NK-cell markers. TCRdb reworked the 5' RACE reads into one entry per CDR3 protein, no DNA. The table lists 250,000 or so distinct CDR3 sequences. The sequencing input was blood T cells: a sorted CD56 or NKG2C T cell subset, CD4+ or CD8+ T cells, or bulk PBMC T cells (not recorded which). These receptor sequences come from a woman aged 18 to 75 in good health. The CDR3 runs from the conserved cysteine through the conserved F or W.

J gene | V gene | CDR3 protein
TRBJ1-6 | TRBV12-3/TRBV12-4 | CATTRQGSHSPLHF
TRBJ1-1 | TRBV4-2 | CASSGDWTGNTEAFF
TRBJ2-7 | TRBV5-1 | CASSPQAGLAVWEQYF
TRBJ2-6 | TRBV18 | CASSQRAGSSGANVLTF
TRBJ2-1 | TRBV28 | CASAQSRGPGDRQFF
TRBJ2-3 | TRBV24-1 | CATSDPKAGTSTDTQYF
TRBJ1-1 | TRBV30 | CAWSVSELMNTEAFF
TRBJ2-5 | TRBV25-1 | CASSGTALRSQETQYF
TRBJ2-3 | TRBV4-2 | CASSQKVAEAYSTDTQYF
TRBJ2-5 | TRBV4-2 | CASSQGPTSQETQYF
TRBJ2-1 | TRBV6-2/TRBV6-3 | CASSRGQRNEQFF
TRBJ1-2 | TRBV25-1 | CASSERRTGDGGYTF
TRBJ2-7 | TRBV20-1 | CSARVGAGEQYF
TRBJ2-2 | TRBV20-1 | CSARGRGVAGELFF
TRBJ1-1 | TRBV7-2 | CASSLNQQGGTEAFF
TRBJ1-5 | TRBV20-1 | CSTHRGGLPQHF
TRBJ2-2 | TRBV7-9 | CASSLVPGAGNTGELFF
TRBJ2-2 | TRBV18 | CASSMDRVRTGELFF